These 5 T cell receptor beta chains share one sample of origin, sequenced in a study of T cell responses to AZD1222 COVID-19 vaccine. Assay: immunoSEQ multiplex PCR; the TCRdb copy retains only in-frame clones and omits some. In the table there are about 130,000 clones, approximately 92% of which are singletons. The source was peripheral blood, collected 28 days after the second AZD1222 dose. These receptors were collected from an adult who received the AZD1222 COVID-19 vaccine.

V and J are TRBV30 and TRBJ1-5; D perhaps matches TRBD1 (5 bases). The CDR3 is 13 residues long. Per the germline V gene, CDR1 is GTSNPN and CDR2 is SVGIG (reference sequence). Deletions cut 0 bases from V and 5 bases from J, with 8 bases between. The CDR3 nucleotides are TGTGCCTGGAGTGTACAGGCGGATCAGCCCCAGCATTTT. This gives the protein CAWSVQADQPQHF.

The chain couples TRBV7-8 to TRBJ2-7, with D unresolved. The V and J ends lost 4 bases and 3 bases respectively, with 25 bases between them. The CDR3 consists of 18 residues. Germline CDR1 SGHVS, CDR2 FQNEAQ. CDR3 region: CASSSFLAGESPYYEQYF. CDR3 DNA sequence: TGTGCCAGCAGCTCGTTTTTGGCAGGCGAGTCGCCCTACTACGAGCAGTACTTC.

Points on this clone: It is unclear where the CDR3 begins or ends on the DNA, so no DNA is shown, and the CDR3 is as TCRdb lists it. The CDR3 is CTSSQDWGTGSDEQYF. V usage is TRBV1 and J usage is TRBJ2-7; whether TRBD1, the table's D call, matches the DNA was not checked. TRBV1 is flagged as a pseudogene. The CDR3 is 16 amino acids long, termini counted.

The gene calls are TRBV5-1 and TRBJ2-1; no firm D call. CDR3 size: 13 residues. V dropped 2 bases and J dropped 5 bases, with 8 bases sitting between them. The V gene's germline CDR1 is SGHRS and CDR2 YFSETQ. The CDR3 region has the DNA TGCGCCAGCAGCTTAAATACCAACAATGAGCAGTTCTTC. Translation gives CASSLNTNNEQFF.

This sequence joins TRBV30 and TRBJ1-2; D not resolved. The CDR3 totals 13 residues. The V and J ends lost 0 bases and 4 bases respectively, with 9 bases between them. The germline gives CDR1 GTSNPN, CDR2 SVGIG (reference sequence). The CDR3 coding sequence is TGTGCCTGGAGTGTCGACACAAGCTATGGCTACACCTTC. Its translation is CAWSVDTSYGYTF.